This T cell receptor (beta chain) was captured in a study of T cell changes during pregnancy in multiple sclerosis. The CDR3 contains 15 residues. V dropped 6 bases and J dropped 3; count of bases not matched to a gene: 7. Germline loops: CDR1 KGHSH, CDR2 LQKENI. The sample holds a few counts of this clone. Produced via immunoSEQ multiplex PCR; TCRdb's table is partial and in-frame only. This table holds over 70,000 clones, approximately 92% found once. The chain links TRBV18 to TRBJ1-5, with 8 bases fitting TRBD1. Material: peripheral blood, obtained in the third trimester of pregnancy. The clonotype comes from a female donor in good health, enrolled as a control in a pregnancy study. In DNA, the CDR3 is TGTGCCAGCTCTCCCGGGACAGGAGACAATCAGCCCCAGCATTTT. Protein product: CASSPGTGDNQPQHF.